These 32 T cell receptor beta chains share one sample of origin, sequenced in a study of blood T cell repertoires in COVID-19. Produced via immunoSEQ multiplex PCR; TCRdb's table is partial and in-frame only. The sample shows 150,000 to 200,000 clones, approximately 82% of them seen only once. Sequencing was done on a sample of peripheral blood. The receptors shown here come from a human donor with acute or convalescent COVID-19. The donor label of this sample is uncertain.

This chain links TRBV5-6 with TRBJ2-2, with 7 positions matching TRBD1. The CDR3 is made up of 15 amino acids. CDR1 SGHDT and CDR2 YYEEEE come from the germline V gene. J gave up 1 base and V 5 bases, and 5 bases lay outside the gene matches. This CDR3 is CASSSGTVNTGELFF. Here the CDR3 DNA reads TGTGCCAGCAGTTCCGGGACAGTGAACACCGGGGAGCTGTTTTTT.

There are a few counts of this clone. The chain combines TRBV28 with TRBJ1-4, with D perhaps TRBD1 (6 bases). V was trimmed by 4 bases and J by 17 bases, leaving 17 bases between them. Germline CDR1 reads MDHEN; CDR2 reads SYDVKM. This CDR3 is built from 12 residues. The CDR3 nucleotides read TGTGCCAGCAGTTCCATCCGGGACACACTCTTTTTT. Protein product: CASSSIRDTLFF.

The chain employs TRBV5-1 and TRBJ1-6; TRBD1 matches 7 bases. CDR1 SGHRS and CDR2 YFSETQ come from the germline V gene. With 2 bases clipped from V and 8 bases from J, the junction kept 7 bases outside the gene matches. The length of the CDR3 is 15 residues. The CDR3 protein is CASSLGTENYSPLHF. Here the CDR3 DNA reads TGCGCCAGCAGCTTAGGGACAGAGAATTATTCACCCCTCCACTTT.

V and J are TRBV6-5 and TRBJ2-3, with 7 bases identical to TRBD1. The CDR3 length is 15 residues. Germline-derived CDR1 and CDR2 are MNHEY and SVGAGI. V gave up 6 bases and J gave up 0 bases; unmatched junction bases: 6. CDR3 amino acids: CASSRGQKSTDTQYF. The CDR3 nucleotides read TGTGCCAGCAGCCGGGGACAGAAGAGCACAGATACGCAGTATTTT.

This chain joins TRBV7-8 and TRBJ2-2; 7 positions agree with TRBD2. The germline gives CDR1 SGHVS, CDR2 FQNEAQ. This CDR3 comprises 16 residues. The V and J ends lost 2 bases and 5 bases, in that order; junction bases with no gene match: 8. The CDR3: CASSLIGEGRTGELFF. DNA for the CDR3: TGTGCCAGCAGCTTAATAGGGGAGGGCCGTACCGGGGAGCTGTTTTTT.

CDR3 protein: CASSSSDRVGGYTF. The CDR3 nucleotides are TGTGCCAGCAGTTCCTCGGACAGGGTGGGCGGCTACACCTTC. V is TRBV28 and J is TRBJ1-2; 8 nucleotides align to TRBD1. Germline trimming cut 4 bases from V and 8 bases from J; bases unmatched to any gene: 9. From germline, CDR1 is MDHEN and CDR2 SYDVKM. This CDR3 comprises 14 residues.

The sample holds a few counts of this clone. CDR3 DNA: TGCGCCAGCAGCCAAGAGGACAGAAGGGGCAATGAGCAGTTCTTC. It translates to CASSQEDRRGNEQFF. This chain links TRBV4-1 with TRBJ2-1, with a weak D call TRBD1 (6 bases). V dropped 0 bases and J dropped 6 bases, with 12 bases sitting between them. This CDR3 is built from 15 residues. CDR1 MGHRA and CDR2 YSYEKL come from the germline V gene.

This sequence joins TRBV24-1 and TRBJ2-7, with TRBD2 matching over 10 bases. V dropped 7 bases and J dropped 1; count of bases not matched to a gene: 6. Germline V gives CDR1 KGHDR, CDR2 SFDVKD. This CDR3 spans 15 amino acids. The CDR3 protein is CATSGDSGRSYEQYF. DNA of the CDR3: TGTGCCACCAGCGGGGATAGCGGGAGGTCCTACGAGCAGTACTTC.

V is TRBV29-1 and J is TRBJ2-7, with a possible D match to TRBD1 (6 bases). CDR1 is SQVTM and CDR2 is ANQGSEA in the germline V gene. V was clipped by 6 bases and J by 2 bases, with 11 bases between them. This CDR3 contains 12 residues. The CDR3 nucleotides are TGCAGCGTGACCGGACAGACCTACGAGCAGTACTTC. Encoded protein: CSVTGQTYEQYF.

The rearrangement links TRBV6-5 to TRBJ1-3; D is uncertain. CDR1 is MNHEY and CDR2 is SVGAGI in the germline V gene. V was trimmed by 11 bases and J by 0 bases, leaving 14 bases between them. The CDR3 is 14 amino acids. The CDR3 sequence: CAHSIDNSGNTIYF. DNA of the CDR3: TGTGCCCACTCTATTGACAACTCTGGAAACACCATATATTTT.

The V call is TRBV24-1, the J call TRBJ2-7; 7 positions match TRBD1. The CDR3 spans 15 residues. From germline, CDR1 is KGHDR and CDR2 SFDVKD. After removal of 3 bases from V and 5 bases from J, the junction contained 9 bases not matched to a gene. CDR3 amino acids: CATSDKGAGVNEQYF. DNA of the CDR3: TGTGCCACCAGTGATAAGGGGGCCGGGGTAAACGAGCAGTACTTC.

This clone was recorded only once. This chain connects TRBV10-3 to TRBJ1-5; D is undetermined. V was clipped by 7 bases and J by 5 bases, with 12 bases between them. This CDR3 is 13 amino acids long. CDR1 is ENHRY and CDR2 is SYGVKD in the germline V gene. CDR3 protein: CAIMEREDQPQHF. In DNA, the CDR3 is TGTGCCATCATGGAAAGGGAGGATCAGCCCCAGCATTTT.

The V call is TRBV2, the J call TRBJ1-6; D possibly corresponds to TRBD1 (5 bases). The CDR3 spans 12 residues. Trimming pared 7 bases from V and 11 bases from J, leaving 12 bases between. Germline CDR1 and CDR2: SNHLY and FYNNEI. The CDR3 nucleotides read TGTGCCAGCACGGCAGGGCTGCCACCCCTCCACTTT. It is translated as CASTAGLPPLHF. The full variable domain, its missing parts supplied by reference TRBV2 and TRBJ1-6, is EPEVTQTPSHQVTQMGQEVILRCVPISNHLYFYWYRQILGQKVEFLVSFYNNEISEKSEIFDDQFSVERPDGSNFTLKIRSTKLEDSAMYFCASTAGLPPLHFGNGTRLTVT.

The gene calls are TRBV5-4 and TRBJ2-3, with 12 bases lining up with TRBD2. The J segment lost 5 bases and the V segment lost 3 bases, leaving 7 bases of the junction unmatched. CDR1 SGHNT and CDR2 YYREEE come from the germline V gene (reference sequence). The CDR3 is 16 residues long. This CDR3 reads CASSSLAGGLGDTQYF. The DNA of the CDR3 is TGTGCCAGCAGCTCGCTAGCGGGAGGGCTGGGAGATACGCAGTATTTT.

The chain links TRBV5-1 to TRBJ1-6; 7 bases agree with TRBD1. V dropped 0 bases and J dropped 9; count of bases not matched to a gene: 6. CDR3 length: 15 residues. Germline lookup yields CDR1 SGHRS and CDR2 YFSETQ. The CDR3 DNA sequence: TGCGCCAGCAGCTTGGAACAGGGGTATTCTTCACCCCTCCACTTT. The encoded protein is CASSLEQGYSSPLHF.

The CDR3 sequence is CAWRKQGNTEAFF. The DNA for the CDR3 is TGTGCCTGGAGGAAACAGGGAAACACTGAAGCTTTCTTT. The genes are TRBV30 and TRBJ1-1; tentatively, D is TRBD1 (6 bases). The CDR3 runs to 13 residues. The V and J ends lost 3 bases and 2 bases respectively, with 10 bases between them. The germline gives CDR1 GTSNPN, CDR2 SVGIG (reference sequence).

The CDR3 sequence is CASSPSGDRGYSSYEQYF. In DNA, the CDR3 is TGTGCCAGCAGCCCCTCGGGGGACAGGGGGTATAGCTCCTACGAGCAGTACTTC. J is TRBJ2-7 and V is TRBV21-1; the table gives TRBD1 as D, unverified against the DNA. TRBV21-1 is a documented pseudogene. The CDR3 is 18 residues long.

The rearrangement joins TRBV6-5 to TRBJ1-4, with 8 bases identical to TRBD1. The CDR3 runs 13 residues. Looked up from germline, CDR1 is MNHEY and CDR2 is SVGAGI. V dropped 9 bases and J dropped 8; count of bases not matched to a gene: 8. CDR3 loop: CASRTGRNEKLFF. CDR3 nucleotides: TGTGCCAGTCGGACAGGGCGGAACGAAAAACTGTTTTTT.

This clone was recorded a few times. This sequence joins TRBV7-6 and TRBJ2-7; 8 positions match TRBD1. The CDR3 extends over 15 amino acids. Per germline, CDR1 SGHVS and CDR2 FNYEAQ. V lost 3 bases, J lost 5 bases, and 9 bases stayed unmatched. Here the CDR3 reads CASSFVGQGGNEQYF. For the CDR3, the DNA is TGTGCCAGCAGCTTTGTTGGACAGGGTGGCAACGAGCAGTACTTC.

This chain connects TRBV16 to TRBJ2-1; D is unresolved. The germline gives CDR1 KGHSY, CDR2 FQNENV. CDR3 length: 13 residues. Trimming took 0 bases from V and 7 from J, leaving 7 bases between them. CDR3 coding DNA: TGTGCCAGCAGCCAATCGCCAGGTAATGAGCAGTTCTTC. This gives the protein CASSQSPGNEQFF.

This chain links TRBV6-5 with TRBJ1-4; TRBD1 agrees at 7 bases. From germline, CDR1 is MNHEY and CDR2 SVGAGI. Trimming took 7 bases from V and 7 from J; bases not matched to a gene: 9. The CDR3 length is 14 residues. The CDR3 DNA reads TGTGCCAGCAACAAGGGGGCAAGGCGTGAAAAACTGTTTTTT. Its translation: CASNKGARREKLFF.

The chain uses TRBV4-2 and TRBJ1-1, with no clear D. The V gene lost 0 bases and the J gene lost 4 bases, with 12 bases spanning the gap. CDR1 is LGHNA, CDR2 YNFKEQ, per germline. This CDR3 has 15 amino acids. The DNA of the CDR3 is TGTGCCAGCAGCCAAGACGCGGAGCGCGGCACTGAAGCTTTCTTT. It specifies CASSQDAERGTEAFF.

This chain's CDR3 is CASISPGGVADTQYF. CDR3 nucleotide sequence: TGTGCCAGCATCTCTCCCGGGGGGGTTGCAGATACGCAGTATTTT. The chain links TRBV6-5 to TRBJ2-3, with 8 bases aligning to TRBD2. CDR1 MNHEY and CDR2 SVGAGI come from the germline V gene. The trim removed 7 bases at V and 4 bases at J, leaving 10 bases unmatched. CDR3 size: 15 residues.

This sequence joins TRBV12-5 and TRBJ2-3; D is unclear. CDR3 length: 13 residues. Trimming stripped 5 bases from V and 7 bases from J, with 13 bases between. In germline, CDR1 is LGHNT, CDR2 FRNRAP. CDR3 nucleotide sequence: TGTGCTAGTGGTATAAGTAGTGCTAATACGCAGTATTTT. This sequence encodes CASGISSANTQYF. Full variable domain (outside the CDR3, taken from reference TRBV12-5 and TRBJ2-3): DARVTQTPRHKVTEMGQEVTMRCQPILGHNTVFWYRQTMMQGLELLAYFRNRAPLDDSGMPKDRFSAEMPDATLATLKIQPSEPRDSAVYFCASGISSANTQYFGPGTRLTVL.

The chain couples TRBV11-2 to TRBJ2-7; 7 bases fit TRBD1. Germline V gene data show CDR1 as SGHAT and CDR2 as FQNNGV. Germline trimming cut 1 base from V and 3 bases from J; bases unmatched to any gene: 3. The CDR3 runs to 14 residues. CDR3 protein: CASSLAWDSYEQYF. As DNA, the CDR3 is TGTGCCAGCAGCTTAGCTTGGGACAGCTACGAGCAGTACTTC.

This sequence joins TRBV5-1 and TRBJ1-1; 8 positions agree with TRBD1. The CDR3 consists of 13 residues. CDR1 and CDR2 from the germline V gene are SGHRS and YFSETQ. J lost 11 bases, V lost 0 bases, and 6 bases had no gene match. As DNA, the CDR3 is TGCGCCAGCAGCTTGGGGACCACAGGGGGGGCTTTCTTT. Translation gives CASSLGTTGGAFF. The full variable domain, rest sourced from reference TRBV5-1 and TRBJ1-1, is KAGVTQTPRYLIKTRGQQVTLSCSPISGHRSVSWYQQTPGQGLQFLFEYFSETQRNKGNFPGRFSGRQFSNSRSEMNVSTLELGDSALYLCASSLGTTGGAFFGQGTRLTVV.

The chain links TRBV4-1 to TRBJ2-1; 12 bases align to TRBD2. Germline V CDR1 and CDR2: MGHRA, YSYEKL. Trimming cost V 1 base and J 4 bases; bases outside gene matches: 5. This CDR3 has 17 residues. CDR3 residues: CASSQGLAGGLYNEQFF. The CDR3 DNA is TGCGCCAGCAGCCAAGGGCTAGCGGGAGGGTTATACAATGAGCAGTTCTTC.

In this sample, this clone turned up a few times. The rearrangement joins TRBV20-1 to TRBJ1-5, with TRBD1 identical over 8 bases. CDR3 length: 15 amino acids. With 6 bases clipped from V and 0 bases from J, the junction kept 7 bases outside the gene matches. CDR1 and CDR2 from the germline V gene are DFQATT and SNEGSKA (reference sequence). In DNA form, the CDR3 reads TGCAGTGCCAGTACAGGGGGTTATAGCAATCAGCCCCAGCATTTT. Amino acids: CSASTGGYSNQPQHF.

The chain carries TRBV9 and TRBJ2-1, with D possibly being TRBD1 (5 bases). Germline V CDR1 and CDR2: SGDLS, YYNGEE. This CDR3 is built from 15 residues. The V gene lost 0 bases and the J gene lost 1 base, with 8 bases spanning the gap. Here the CDR3 reads CASSVDRGSYNEQFF. Written as DNA, the CDR3 is TGTGCCAGCAGCGTAGATAGGGGTTCCTACAATGAGCAGTTCTTC.

V gene TRBV5-8 combines with J gene TRBJ2-7, with 7 bases identical to TRBD2. CDR1 is SGHTS, CDR2 YDEGEE, per germline. The CDR3 runs to 15 residues. J was trimmed by 2 bases and V by 3 bases; bases with no gene match: 8. The CDR3 sequence is CASSWGGTAPYEQYF. CDR3 nucleotides: TGTGCCAGCAGCTGGGGGGGGACGGCCCCCTACGAGCAGTACTTC.

This clone was detected once. The chain has TRBV19 and TRBJ1-1; D may be TRBD1 (6 bases). The germline CDR1 and CDR2 sequences are LNHDA and SQIVND (reference sequence). The ends were cut back, 7 bases at V and 6 bases at J, with 12 bases in the middle. The CDR3 has 12 amino acids. The CDR3 reads CASKGGWSEAFF. In DNA, the CDR3 is TGTGCCAGTAAAGGGGGATGGTCTGAAGCTTTCTTT.

V is TRBV19 and J is TRBJ1-2; perhaps TRBD1 as D (6 bases). Trimming stripped 7 bases from V and 4 bases from J, with 13 bases between. Germline V CDR1 and CDR2: LNHDA, SQIVND (reference sequence). The CDR3 is made up of 13 amino acids. As DNA, the CDR3 is TGTGCCAGTAACAGGGCCTCCATCTATGGCTACACCTTC. The encoded protein is CASNRASIYGYTF.